The following is a TCR beta chain sequence with its context. Other DNA sequences of this sample code for an identical CDR3. These data originate in a study of blood T cell repertoires in COVID-19. CDR3 length equals 11 residues. From germline, CDR1 is DFQATT and CDR2 SNEGSKA (reference sequence). Trimming stripped 6 bases from V and 0 bases from J, with 5 bases between. The protocol was immunoSEQ multiplex PCR, while the TCRdb copy is restricted to in-frame clones and leaves out a portion. The sample has about 190,000 clones, about 86% seen once. This TCR was sampled from a woman in her 30s with active or convalescent COVID-19. Sequencing input: peripheral blood. The rearrangement joins TRBV20-1 to TRBJ2-5; D is undetermined. The CDR3 DNA follows: TGCAGTGCACAGTACCAAGAGACCCAGTACTTC. Translated, it gives CSAQYQETQYF.